These 29 T cell receptor beta chains originate from one sample sequenced in a study of long-term antiretroviral therapy in people with HIV. The authors ran the immunoSEQ assay, v3.0, at survey level. Repertoires were generated with immunoSEQ multiplex PCR, while TCRdb's copy carries only in-frame clones and drops some. In the table there are roughly 16,000 clones, roughly 90% of which are singletons. The specimen comprised unsorted PBMCs, sampled 0.3 years after starting antiretroviral therapy. The receptors stem from a man in his sixties with HIV.

This clone was recorded only once. The chain combines TRBV7-9 with TRBJ2-7; 8 bases fit TRBD1. In germline, CDR1 is SEHNR, CDR2 FQNEAQ (reference sequence). CDR3 length: 15 residues. Trimming cost V 5 bases and J 5 bases; bases outside gene matches: 11. The CDR3 loop is CASSTTPGQGHEQYF. The CDR3, as DNA: TGTGCCAGCAGCACGACCCCCGGACAGGGTCACGAGCAGTACTTC.

The J gene is TRBJ1-1, the V gene TRBV19; no firm D call. Looked up from germline, CDR1 is LNHDA and CDR2 is SQIVND (reference sequence). V lost 4 bases to trimming and J lost 5 bases, with 11 bases between them. CDR3 length: 13 residues. The CDR3 sequence is CASSKAGETEAFF. The CDR3 DNA reads TGTGCCAGTAGTAAGGCCGGAGAAACTGAAGCTTTCTTT. Looking up the rest from reference TRBV19 and TRBJ1-1 gives the full variable domain: DGGITQSPKYLFRKEGQNVTLSCEQNLNHDAMYWYRQDPGQGLRLIYYSQIVNDFQKGDIAEGYSVSREKKESFPLTVTSAQKNPTAFYLCASSKAGETEAFFGQGTRLTVV.

The V call is TRBV10-3, the J call TRBJ1-1; a weak D match, TRBD1 (5 bases). The CDR3 length is 15 residues. Per germline, CDR1 ENHRY and CDR2 SYGVKD. V was cut by 1 base and J by 1 base, with 10 bases left in between. This CDR3 reads CAISEYQGGNTEAFF. For the CDR3, the DNA is TGTGCCATCAGTGAGTACCAGGGAGGGAACACTGAAGCTTTCTTT.

V is TRBV27 and J is TRBJ1-1, with TRBD1 as a possible D gene (6 bases). The V and J ends lost 0 bases and 3 bases respectively, with 11 bases between them. Germline V lookup: CDR1 MNHEY, CDR2 SMNVEV (reference sequence). The CDR3 has 15 residues. CDR3 DNA: TGTGCCAGCAGTTTATCCTGGGGGCTCGACACTGAAGCTTTCTTT. Protein sequence: CASSLSWGLDTEAFF.

V usage is TRBV7-9 and J usage is TRBJ2-3; D gene unclear. The CDR3 length is 12 residues. V lost 5 bases to trimming and J lost 7 bases, with 10 bases between them. From germline, CDR1 is SEHNR and CDR2 FQNEAQ (reference sequence). As DNA, the CDR3 is TGTGCCAGCAGCCCTAGGGCGAATACGCAGTATTTT. This gives the protein CASSPRANTQYF.

V gene TRBV12-5 combines with J gene TRBJ1-1; D perhaps matches TRBD1 (5 bases). V was trimmed by 2 bases and J by 8 bases, leaving 15 bases between them. Germline CDR1 LGHNT, CDR2 FRNRAP. This CDR3 spans 14 amino acids. CDR3 loop: CASGLTGGEQEAFF. The CDR3 nucleotides are TGTGCTAGTGGTTTGACGGGGGGGGAGCAAGAAGCTTTCTTT.

CDR3 amino acids: CASRFWGYEQYF. The CDR3 coding sequence is TGTGCCAGCAGGTTTTGGGGGTACGAGCAGTACTTC. The rearrangement uses TRBV28 and TRBJ2-7; D possibly uses TRBD1 or TRBD2 (5 bases each). The CDR3 has 12 residues. The V end lost 6 bases, the J end lost 4 bases, and 10 bases lay between the germline ends. From germline, CDR1 is MDHEN and CDR2 SYDVKM.

The chain carries TRBV19 and TRBJ2-3; 11 positions agree with TRBD2. CDR3 size: 15 residues. Germline trimming cut 6 bases from V and 2 bases from J; bases unmatched to any gene: 4. The V gene's germline CDR1 is LNHDA and CDR2 SQIVND (reference sequence). The CDR3 region is CASSASGRFTDTQYF. The CDR3 coding sequence is TGTGCCAGTAGCGCTAGCGGGAGGTTCACAGATACGCAGTATTTT.

The gene calls are TRBV6-5 and TRBJ1-6, with 7 bases identical to TRBD1. The CDR3 sequence is 15 residues long. V trimming: 4 bases; J trimming: 6 bases; junction bases outside the gene matches: 6. Germline V gene sequence: CDR1 MNHEY, CDR2 SVGAGI. Here the CDR3 reads CASSFQTGLNSPLHF. The CDR3 DNA reads as TGTGCCAGCAGTTTCCAGACAGGGCTTAATTCACCCCTCCACTTT.

The V call is TRBV18, the J call TRBJ2-2; D gene ambiguous. CDR3 length equals 15 residues. Trimming cost V 2 bases and J 2 bases, with 9 bases left between them. From germline, CDR1 is KGHSH and CDR2 LQKENI. The CDR3 bases are TGTGCCAGCTCACCATCGACTCAAAACACCGGGGAGCTGTTTTTT. Its translation is CASSPSTQNTGELFF.

The chain uses TRBV6-1 and TRBJ2-7; TRBD2 matches 11 bases. Germline V gives CDR1 MNHNS, CDR2 SASEGT. The CDR3 covers 15 residues. Trimming took 2 bases from V and 11 from J; bases not matched to a gene: 11. The CDR3 loop is CASSEIGTSGQGEYF. Here the CDR3 DNA reads TGTGCCAGCAGTGAAATAGGGACTAGCGGCCAAGGGGAGTACTTC.

This clone was found once. The V call is TRBV4-3, the J call TRBJ1-6; no definite D call. V was shortened by 0 bases and J by 7 bases, with 10 bases between the two germline ends. There are 15 residues in the CDR3. In germline, CDR1 is LGHNA, CDR2 YSLEER. The CDR3 here is CASSQEKGGNSPLHF. In nucleotides, the CDR3 is TGCGCCAGCAGCCAAGAGAAGGGTGGCAATTCACCCCTCCACTTT.

The chain couples TRBV6-6 to TRBJ1-3; D ambiguous. Germline lookup yields CDR1 MNHNY and CDR2 SVGAGI (reference sequence). The V end lost 8 bases, the J end lost 1 base, and 9 bases lay between the germline ends. The CDR3 length is 13 residues. The chain's CDR3 is CASEGVSGNTIYF. In nucleotides, the CDR3 is TGTGCCAGCGAGGGCGTATCTGGAAACACCATATATTTT.

This clone has more than one count but fewer than ten. The chain links TRBV5-1 to TRBJ1-4; the match to TRBD1 covers 7 bases. Germline V CDR1 and CDR2: SGHRS, YFSETQ. The length of the CDR3 is 17 residues. V lost 4 bases and J lost 8; bases outside the gene matches: 17. In DNA form, the CDR3 reads TGCGCCAGCAGCCAAACGAAGGGGACAGTTCAAGGAGAAAAACTGTTTTTT. Translating it yields CASSQTKGTVQGEKLFF.

V and J are TRBV28 and TRBJ1-6; D uncertain. The length of the CDR3 is 14 residues. Trimming pared 8 bases from V and 9 bases from J, leaving 17 bases between. Germline V CDR1 and CDR2: MDHEN, SYDVKM. CDR3 DNA: TGTGCCAGCTCCATGGTCGGAGATTTTTCACCCCTCCACTTT. Translation: CASSMVGDFSPLHF.

This rearrangement joins TRBV21-1 to TRBJ2-2; the table's D call, TRBD2, has no DNA check behind it. TRBV21-1 counts as a pseudogene. This CDR3 spans 17 amino acids. CDR3 bases: TGTGCCGGGGGACCGCCTAGCGGGAATCACAAGTCCGGGGAGCTGTTTTTT. Its protein is CAGGPPSGNHKSGELFF.

This chain links TRBV5-1 with TRBJ2-2; possibly TRBD2 for D (6 bases). V was shortened by 3 bases and J by 5 bases, with 20 bases between the two germline ends. The length of the CDR3 is 17 residues. Per germline, CDR1 SGHRS and CDR2 YFSETQ. The CDR3 loop is CASSWRVTGAMTGELFF. For the CDR3, the DNA is TGCGCCAGCAGCTGGAGGGTAACGGGAGCGATGACCGGGGAGCTGTTTTTT.

V is TRBV28 and J is TRBJ2-7; 7 bases line up with TRBD1. The CDR3 has 13 amino acids. J gave up 3 bases and V 4 bases, and 3 bases lay outside the gene matches. The germline gives CDR1 MDHEN, CDR2 SYDVKM. The CDR3 region is CASSSGQNYEQYF. The CDR3 DNA reads TGTGCCAGCAGTTCGGGACAGAACTACGAGCAGTACTTC.

This chain joins TRBV4-1 and TRBJ2-7; 7 nucleotides match TRBD1. The length of the CDR3 is 14 residues. Germline V gene data show CDR1 as MGHRA and CDR2 as YSYEKL. Trimming at V came to 1 base and at J to 3 bases, leaving 3 bases not matched to a gene. CDR3 in DNA: TGCGCCAGCAGCCAAGGGGGACAGTACTACGAGCAGTACTTC. Protein: CASSQGGQYYEQYF.

This clone has only one observation. The V gene is TRBV11-2, the J gene TRBJ2-7; D call uncertain. Germline V gives CDR1 SGHAT, CDR2 FQNNGV. V gave up 2 bases and J gave up 9 bases, with 20 bases separating them. The CDR3 covers 15 residues. The CDR3 DNA reads as TGTGCCAGCAGCTTATACGCCTACCCCCCTACCCTGCAGTACTTC. It encodes CASSLYAYPPTLQYF.

This chain uses TRBV30 with TRBJ1-4, with 7 bases aligning to TRBD1. Germline V lookup: CDR1 GTSNPN, CDR2 SVGIG (reference sequence). The CDR3 has 14 residues. V lost 2 bases to trimming and J lost 8 bases; unmatched junction nucleotides: 8. The CDR3 bases are TGTGCCTGGAGTAACACCGGGACAGTCGAAAAACTGTTTTTT. Amino acid sequence: CAWSNTGTVEKLFF.

The chain joins TRBV5-4 to TRBJ1-2; D gene uncertain. Germline CDR1 reads SGHNT; CDR2 reads YYREEE (reference sequence). Trimming took off 6 bases at V and 5 bases at J, with 17 bases between the two ends. The CDR3 is made up of 14 amino acids. CDR3: CASTSPDLGYGYTF. The CDR3 region has the DNA TGTGCCAGCACCTCGCCAGACCTCGGATATGGCTACACCTTC. The full variable domain, in which reference TRBV5-4 and TRBJ1-2 provide the parts outside the CDR3, is ETGVTQSPTHLIKTRGQQVTLRCSSQSGHNTVSWYQQALGQGPQFIFQYYREEENGRGNFPPRFSGLQFPNYSSELNVNALELDDSALYLCASTSPDLGYGYTFGSGTRLTVV.

This chain connects TRBV2 to TRBJ2-1; 10 nucleotides align to TRBD2. The germline CDR1 and CDR2 sequences are SNHLY and FYNNEI. The CDR3 length is 13 residues. The V segment lost 8 bases and the J segment 8 bases; nucleotides outside the gene matches: 6. The CDR3 spells CASLLAGVDEQFF. The CDR3 region has the DNA TGTGCCAGCCTCCTAGCGGGAGTAGATGAGCAGTTCTTC.

The genes are TRBV10-3 and TRBJ1-1; unclear D gene. The CDR3 runs 13 residues. The germline V gene has CDR1 ENHRY and CDR2 SYGVKD. The ends were cut back, 5 bases at V and 6 bases at J, with 13 bases in the middle. The CDR3 loop is CAISPPGEAEAFF. The CDR3, as DNA: TGTGCCATCAGTCCCCCCGGGGAGGCTGAAGCTTTCTTT.

The genes are TRBV19 and TRBJ2-3; D may be TRBD1 or TRBD2 (5 bases each). V lost 8 bases to trimming and J lost 2 bases, with 14 bases between them. The CDR3 sequence is 14 residues long. Germline V gives CDR1 LNHDA, CDR2 SQIVND (reference sequence). The CDR3: CASASRGHTDTQYF. CDR3 coding DNA: TGTGCCAGTGCATCTCGGGGCCACACAGATACGCAGTATTTT.

The chain uses TRBV27 and TRBJ2-2; no clear D. V shed 0 bases and J shed 4 bases, with 3 bases lying between them. Germline assignment: CDR1 MNHEY and CDR2 SMNVEV (reference sequence). The CDR3 extends over 13 amino acids. The CDR3 spells CASSLSSTGELFF. The CDR3 region has the DNA TGTGCCAGCAGTTTATCCAGCACCGGGGAGCTGTTTTTT.

The genes are TRBV5-4 and TRBJ2-7; D not certain. The CDR3 is 14 amino acids. Germline CDR1 is SGHNT and CDR2 is YYREEE (reference sequence). V was cut by 0 bases and J by 5 bases, with 12 bases left in between. The CDR3 is CASSLEITYHEQYF. The DNA for the CDR3 is TGTGCCAGCAGCTTGGAAATAACTTACCACGAGCAGTACTTC.

The rearrangement joins TRBV27 to TRBJ2-3; TRBD2 matches 9 bases. CDR1 and CDR2 (germline): MNHEY, SMNVEV (reference sequence). The CDR3 covers 17 residues. V lost 1 base to trimming and J lost 2 bases; unmatched junction nucleotides: 7. CDR3: CASSLFYAGGPTDTQYF. CDR3 sequence (DNA): TGTGCCAGCAGTTTATTTTACGCGGGGGGGCCCACAGATACGCAGTATTTT.

The rearrangement uses TRBV5-5 and TRBJ2-1; no clear D gene. V was cut by 4 bases and J by 4 bases, with 15 bases left in between. Germline-derived CDR1 and CDR2 are SGHKS and YYEKEE (reference sequence). CDR3 length: 15 amino acids. The CDR3 DNA reads TGTGCCAGCAGCCTGTGGTGGCCCGATTACAATGAGCAGTTCTTC. Residues: CASSLWWPDYNEQFF. Looking up the rest from reference TRBV5-5 and TRBJ2-1 gives the full variable domain: DAGVTQSPTHLIKTRGQQVTLRCSPISGHKSVSWYQQVLGQGPQFIFQYYEKEERGRGNFPDRFSARQFPNYSSELNVNALLLGDSALYLCASSLWWPDYNEQFFGPGTRLTVL.